The 23 T cell receptor beta chains below all came from one sample that was sequenced in a study of T cell responses to AZD1222 COVID-19 vaccine. Sequencing was performed with immunoSEQ multiplex PCR; in TCRdb, only in-frame clones are kept and a portion is missing. The profile shows 95,000 to 150,000 clones, about 88% of them singletons. Sequenced material: peripheral blood, taken 28 days after the second AZD1222 dose. The receptors were sampled from an adult who received the AZD1222 COVID-19 vaccine.

V usage is TRBV30 and J usage is TRBJ1-6; D gene uncertain. This CDR3 has 12 residues. Germline CDR1 GTSNPN, CDR2 SVGIG (reference sequence). V was trimmed by 1 base and J by 7 bases, leaving 5 bases between them. DNA of the CDR3: TGTGCCTGGAGTGCCCGGAATTCACCCCTCCACTTT. Encoded protein: CAWSARNSPLHF.

The V and J genes are TRBV11-2 and TRBJ2-7; 14 bases align to TRBD2. The V gene end was trimmed by 4 bases and the J gene end by 2 bases; junction bases not matched to a gene: 10. CDR1 SGHAT and CDR2 FQNNGV come from the germline V gene. The CDR3 covers 18 residues. The CDR3: CASSSDGTSGGSPYEQYF. CDR3 nucleotides: TGTGCCAGCAGCTCAGACGGGACTAGCGGGGGTTCTCCCTACGAGCAGTACTTC.

The chain has TRBV12-3 or TRBV12-4 and TRBJ1-1; a possible D gene is TRBD1 (6 bases). The CDR3 totals 12 residues. V lost 3 bases and J 6 bases, leaving 8 bases between the germline ends. The CDR3: CASSLSGAEAFF. The CDR3 region has the DNA TGTGCCAGCAGTTTGTCAGGGGCTGAAGCTTTCTTT.

This clone was picked up one time. The chain recombines TRBV3-1 (or the pseudogene TRBV3-2) with TRBJ2-4; D remains unclear. The CDR3 spans 17 residues. Trimming shortened V by 5 bases and J by 5 bases, and 22 bases separated the two germline ends. Per the germline V gene, CDR1 is LGHDT and CDR2 is YNNKEL (reference sequence). The CDR3 bases are TGTGCCAGCAGCTCACGGAGTCCCATTTGCAAAGAAAACATTCAGTACTTC. Encoded protein: CASSSRSPICKENIQYF.

The rearrangement links TRBV29-1 to TRBJ1-6; TRBD1 matches 8 bases. Per the germline V gene, CDR1 is SQVTM and CDR2 is ANQGSEA. The junction had 12 bases not matched to a gene; V was cut back by 5 bases and J by 9 bases. The CDR3 runs to 15 residues. This chain's CDR3 is CSVPPGDRSGSPLHF. The CDR3 bases are TGCAGCGTTCCCCCCGGGGACAGGTCGGGTTCACCCCTCCACTTT.

J is TRBJ2-1 and V is TRBV2; 8 bases fit TRBD2. This CDR3 region has 13 residues. Germline V lookup: CDR1 SNHLY, CDR2 FYNNEI. V trimming: 6 bases; J trimming: 12 bases; junction bases outside the gene matches: 10. CDR3 region: CASSPLDGGGQFF. The CDR3, as DNA: TGTGCCAGCAGCCCCCTTGACGGGGGGGGGCAGTTCTTC. The whole variable domain, remainder taken from reference TRBV2 and TRBJ2-1, is EPEVTQTPSHQVTQMGQEVILRCVPISNHLYFYWYRQILGQKVEFLVSFYNNEISEKSEIFDDQFSVERPDGSNFTLKIRSTKLEDSAMYFCASSPLDGGGQFFGPGTRLTVL.

This clone was seen a few times. The identical CDR3 is also encoded by other nucleotide sequences in the sample. The chain is built from TRBV5-4 and TRBJ2-7; D is uncertain. This CDR3 comprises 11 residues. V was pared by 0 bases and J by 7 bases, with 5 bases between. Germline CDR1 SGHNT, CDR2 YYREEE (reference sequence). The CDR3 region is CASSLDSEQYF. CDR3 DNA sequence: TGTGCCAGCAGCTTGGATTCGGAGCAGTACTTC.

This chain links TRBV7-3 with TRBJ2-1, with D tentatively TRBD2 (7 bases). Trimming stripped 5 bases from V and 7 bases from J, with 21 bases between. The CDR3 totals 16 residues. Germline-derived CDR1 and CDR2 are SGHTA and FQGTGA. The CDR3 loop is CASSPRWGGPWNEQFF. In DNA form, the CDR3 reads TGTGCCAGCAGCCCTCGTTGGGGGGGGCCGTGGAATGAGCAGTTCTTC.

The chain carries TRBV18 and TRBJ2-2; D may be TRBD1 (5 bases). Germline V gene sequence: CDR1 KGHSH, CDR2 LQKENI. The V end was cut by 3 bases, the J end by 4 bases, with 12 bases between. The CDR3 is 15 residues long. The CDR3 DNA reads TGTGCCAGCTCACCGGACATGGGTGCCACCGGGGAGCTGTTTTTT. It is translated as CASSPDMGATGELFF.

The rearrangement joins TRBV3-1 (or the pseudogene TRBV3-2) to TRBJ1-4; D not certain. Between the trimmed V and J ends, which lost 3 bases and 8 bases, there was a span of 10 bases. Per germline, CDR1 LGHDT and CDR2 YNNKEL (reference sequence). This CDR3 contains 13 residues. CDR3 in DNA: TGTGCCAGCAGCCAGTCATATCTGGAAAAACTGTTTTTT. It specifies CASSQSYLEKLFF.

The CDR3 DNA reads as TGTGCCACCAGCAGAACGCGGGGGGGGTCGGATACGCAGTATTTT. It translates to CATSRTRGGSDTQYF. V usage is TRBV15 and J usage is TRBJ2-3, with 9 bases aligning to TRBD2. Per the germline V gene, CDR1 is LNHNV and CDR2 is YYDKDF (reference sequence). The CDR3 length is 15 residues. V lost 2 bases to trimming and J lost 6 bases; unmatched junction nucleotides: 6.

The V gene is TRBV7-9, the J gene TRBJ2-7; 8 bases agree with TRBD1. With 5 bases clipped from V and 4 bases from J, the junction kept 7 bases outside the gene matches. Germline CDR1 reads SEHNR; CDR2 reads FQNEAQ (reference sequence). This CDR3 has 14 residues. The CDR3 sequence: CASSRRQGPYEQYF. The DNA for the CDR3 is TGTGCCAGCAGCCGACGACAGGGGCCATACGAGCAGTACTTC.

This clone was recorded a few times. V gene TRBV5-1 combines with J gene TRBJ2-3, with no clear D. Germline CDR1 and CDR2: SGHRS and YFSETQ. The length of the CDR3 is 12 residues. V lost 5 bases and J 4 bases, leaving 8 bases between the germline ends. CDR3 in DNA: TGCGCCAGCAGGGGTTGGGCAGATACGCAGTATTTT. Translating it yields CASRGWADTQYF.

In its sample, this clone was seen a few times. The chain recombines TRBV11-2 with TRBJ2-7, with unresolved D. This CDR3 has 14 amino acids. V was cut by 1 base and J by 7 bases, with 14 bases left in between. Germline V gives CDR1 SGHAT, CDR2 FQNNGV. The CDR3 DNA follows: TGTGCCAGCAGCTTAGTCCCCACCTCAGGAGAGCAGTACTTC. As protein: CASSLVPTSGEQYF.

This clone was seen just once. The chain is built from TRBV10-3 and TRBJ1-1; no definite D call. The CDR3 totals 16 residues. Trimming removed 2 bases from V and 5 bases from J, with 18 bases in between. Germline loops: CDR1 ENHRY, CDR2 SYGVKD. The CDR3 coding sequence is TGTGCCATCAGTGAGATTGCGGGCCTCATAGGGACTGAAGCTTTCTTT. This translates into CAISEIAGLIGTEAFF.

CDR3 loop: CASSYSSGGAYEQYF. The CDR3 DNA follows: TGTGCCAGCAGTTACTCCAGCGGGGGGGCCTACGAGCAGTACTTC. The chain has TRBV6-2 or TRBV6-3 and TRBJ2-7; TRBD2 agrees at 10 bases. V dropped 0 bases and J dropped 2; count of bases not matched to a gene: 1. The length of the CDR3 is 15 residues. From germline, CDR1 is MNHEY and CDR2 SVGEGT.

The sample holds a few counts of this clone. This chain links TRBV28 with TRBJ1-2; D gene uncertain. The V gene's germline CDR1 is MDHEN and CDR2 SYDVKM. Deletions cut 5 bases from V and 0 bases from J, with 4 bases between. The CDR3 runs 12 residues. The DNA for the CDR3 is TGTGCCAGCAGTGCCACTAACTATGGCTACACCTTC. Residues: CASSATNYGYTF.

The chain links TRBV2 to TRBJ1-1; D gene unclear. CDR1 is SNHLY, CDR2 FYNNEI, per germline. V lost 3 bases and J 3 bases, leaving 8 bases between the germline ends. The CDR3 totals 13 residues. The CDR3 coding sequence is TGTGCCAGCAGTGAGGGGAGATACACTGAAGCTTTCTTT. Protein product: CASSEGRYTEAFF.

Here the CDR3 reads CASSLGKSDYTTYEQYF. CDR3 nucleotides: TGTGCCAGCAGCTTAGGGAAATCGGACTACACCACCTACGAGCAGTACTTC. This rearrangement joins TRBV7-2 to TRBJ2-7; perhaps TRBD2 as D (6 bases). The length of the CDR3 is 17 residues. In germline, CDR1 is SGHTA, CDR2 FQGNSA. With 1 base removed from V and 2 bases from J, the gap between germline ends came to 18 bases.

The rearrangement joins TRBV10-3 to TRBJ1-5; the match to TRBD1 covers 7 bases. The CDR3 length is 15 residues. CDR1 is ENHRY and CDR2 is SYGVKD in the germline V gene. The V segment lost 6 bases and the J segment 2 bases; nucleotides outside the gene matches: 7. CDR3 coding DNA: TGTGCCATCAGCCACGACAGGGAGGGCAATCAGCCCCAGCATTTT. Translating it yields CAISHDREGNQPQHF.

The chain links TRBV19 to TRBJ1-1; TRBD1 aligns across 10 bases. V was clipped by 10 bases and J by 5 bases; unmatched bases: 10. Germline values: CDR1 LNHDA, CDR2 SQIVND (reference sequence). The CDR3 covers 14 residues. The chain's CDR3 is CATSGQGKFTEAFF. Here the CDR3 DNA reads TGTGCCACTTCGGGACAGGGGAAGTTTACTGAAGCTTTCTTT. The entire variable domain, with the rest obtained from reference TRBV19 and TRBJ1-1, is as follows: DGGITQSPKYLFRKEGQNVTLSCEQNLNHDAMYWYRQDPGQGLRLIYYSQIVNDFQKGDIAEGYSVSREKKESFPLTVTSAQKNPTAFYLCATSGQGKFTEAFFGQGTRLTVV.

This clone has only a few counts. The chain is built from TRBV7-9 and TRBJ2-1; no firm D call. The CDR3 has 14 amino acids. Germline CDR1 and CDR2: SEHNR and FQNEAQ (reference sequence). The V gene lost 8 bases and the J gene lost 0 bases, with 11 bases spanning the gap. Written as DNA, the CDR3 is TGTGCCAGCGGCCCAGTCCTCTCCTACAATGAGCAGTTCTTC. This sequence encodes CASGPVLSYNEQFF. Using reference TRBV7-9 and TRBJ2-1 for the parts outside the CDR3, the full variable domain is DTGVSQNPRHKITKRGQNVTFRCDPISEHNRLYWYRQTLGQGPEFLTYFQNEAQLEKSRLLSDRFSAERPKGSFSTLEIQRTEQGDSAMYLCASGPVLSYNEQFFGPGTRLTVL.

V and J are TRBV19 and TRBJ2-1, with 10 positions matching TRBD2. CDR1 is LNHDA and CDR2 is SQIVND in the germline V gene (reference sequence). The CDR3 length is 15 residues. V dropped 5 bases and J dropped 7; count of bases not matched to a gene: 8. CDR3 sequence reads: CASSLLAGGGNEQFF. The CDR3 DNA follows: TGTGCCAGTAGTTTATTAGCGGGGGGTGGGAATGAGCAGTTCTTC.